The entry below describes one T cell receptor (beta chain). Its antigen is currently unknown. The sample comes from a study of shared clonotypes between healthy human individuals. Overall study findings and caveats: Generation probability values for non-shared clonotypes were lower than those for clonotypes shared by all four donors.

Germline V lookup: CDR1 SEHNR, CDR2 FQNEAQ (reference sequence). The CDR3 spans 19 residues. The V segment lost 1 base and the J segment 5 bases; nucleotides outside the gene matches: 14. Profiling relied on immunoSEQ multiplex PCR, and the TCRdb table lists in-frame clones only, not all of them. The sample includes roughly 720,000 clones, about nine tenths of them seen just once. Input material: memory CD8+ T cells from PBMCs. Noted subset: CD45RO+ cells pooled with CCR7-negative TemRA cells. J is TRBJ2-1 and V is TRBV7-9, with 10 bases identical to TRBD2. This clonotype was obtained from a man between 18 and 29 years old in good health. Some clones in this sample may be carry-over from other donors' samples. The CDR3 DNA sequence: TGTGCCAGCAGCTTAGTGGGCGGGGAGCGGGAGGGGGTCAACAATGAGCAGTTCTTC. This gives the protein CASSLVGGEREGVNNEQFF. The complete variable domain, with remaining parts taken from reference TRBV7-9 and TRBJ2-1, reads DTGVSQNPRHKITKRGQNVTFRCDPISEHNRLYWYRQTLGQGPEFLTYFQNEAQLEKSRLLSDRFSAERPKGSFSTLEIQRTEQGDSAMYLCASSLVGGEREGVNNEQFFGPGTRLTVL.